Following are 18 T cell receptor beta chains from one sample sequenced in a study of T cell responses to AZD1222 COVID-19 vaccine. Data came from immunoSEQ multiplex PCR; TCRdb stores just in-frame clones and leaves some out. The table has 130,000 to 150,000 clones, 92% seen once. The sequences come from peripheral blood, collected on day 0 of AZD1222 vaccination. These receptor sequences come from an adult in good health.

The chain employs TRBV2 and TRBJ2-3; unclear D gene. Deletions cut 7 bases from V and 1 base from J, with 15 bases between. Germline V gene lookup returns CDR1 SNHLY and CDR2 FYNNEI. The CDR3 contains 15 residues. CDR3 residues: CASTWSQKGTDTQYF. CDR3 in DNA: TGTGCCAGCACTTGGAGCCAGAAGGGCACAGATACGCAGTATTTT.

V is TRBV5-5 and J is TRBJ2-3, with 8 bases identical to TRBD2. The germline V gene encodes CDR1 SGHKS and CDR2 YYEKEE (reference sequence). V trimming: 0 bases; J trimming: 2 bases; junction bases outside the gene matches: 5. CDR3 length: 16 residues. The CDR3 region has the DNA TGTGCCAGCAGCTTGGCTGGCGGGGGGACCACAGATACGCAGTATTTT. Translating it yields CASSLAGGGTTDTQYF.

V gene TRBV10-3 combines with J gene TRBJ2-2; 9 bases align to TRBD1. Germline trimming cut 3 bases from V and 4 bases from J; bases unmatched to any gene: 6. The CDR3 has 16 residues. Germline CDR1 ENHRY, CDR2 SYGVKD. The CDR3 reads CAISDGDRVPTGELFF. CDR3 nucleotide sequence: TGTGCCATCAGTGATGGGGACAGGGTTCCCACCGGGGAGCTGTTTTTT.

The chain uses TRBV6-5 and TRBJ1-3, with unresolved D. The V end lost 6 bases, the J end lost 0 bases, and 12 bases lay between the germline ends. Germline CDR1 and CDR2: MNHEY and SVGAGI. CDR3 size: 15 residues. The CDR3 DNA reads TGTGCCAGCAGAACCGGACCGTTCTCTGGAAACACCATATATTTT. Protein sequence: CASRTGPFSGNTIYF.

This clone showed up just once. CDR3 sequence: CATSRDRPDTQYF. CDR3 in DNA: TGTGCCACCAGCAGAGATCGGCCAGATACGCAGTATTTT. V gene TRBV15 combines with J gene TRBJ2-3; D ambiguous. The ends were cut back, 0 bases at V and 4 bases at J, with 5 bases in the middle. The CDR3 length is 13 residues. Germline values: CDR1 LNHNV, CDR2 YYDKDF (reference sequence).

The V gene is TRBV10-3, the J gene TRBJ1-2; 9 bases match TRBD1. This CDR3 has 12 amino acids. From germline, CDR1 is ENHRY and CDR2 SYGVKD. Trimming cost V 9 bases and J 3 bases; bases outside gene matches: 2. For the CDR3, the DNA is TGTGCCATTCGGACAGGGGACTATGGCTACACCTTC. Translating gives CAIRTGDYGYTF.

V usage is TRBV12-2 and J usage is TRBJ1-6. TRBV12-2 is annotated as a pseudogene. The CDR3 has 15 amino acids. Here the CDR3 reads CASRLGGRRNSPLHF. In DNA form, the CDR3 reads TGTGCAAGTCGCTTAGGGGGTCGGCGGAATTCACCCCTCCACTTT.

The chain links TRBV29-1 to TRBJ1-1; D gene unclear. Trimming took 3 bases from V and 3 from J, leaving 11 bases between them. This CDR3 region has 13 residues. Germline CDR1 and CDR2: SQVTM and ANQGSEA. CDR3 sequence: CSVDHGFDTEAFF. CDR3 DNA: TGCAGCGTTGATCACGGGTTTGACACTGAAGCTTTCTTT.

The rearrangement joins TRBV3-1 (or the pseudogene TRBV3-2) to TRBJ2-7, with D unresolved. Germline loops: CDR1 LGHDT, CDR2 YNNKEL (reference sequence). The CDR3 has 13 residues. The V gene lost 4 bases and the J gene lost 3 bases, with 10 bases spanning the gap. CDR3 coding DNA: TGTGCCAGCAGCCCTCTGGGCGGCTACGAGCAGTACTTC. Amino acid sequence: CASSPLGGYEQYF.

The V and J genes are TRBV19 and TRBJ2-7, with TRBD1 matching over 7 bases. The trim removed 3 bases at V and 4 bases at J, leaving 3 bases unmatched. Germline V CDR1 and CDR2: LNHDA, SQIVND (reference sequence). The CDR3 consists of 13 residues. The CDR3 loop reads CASSIRQGYEQYF. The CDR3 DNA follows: TGTGCCAGTAGTATCCGACAGGGATACGAGCAGTACTTC.

The DNA for the CDR3 is TGTGCCAGCAGCAAAGAAGAAGGGGGCCCGGGGAGCAATCAGCCCCAGCATTTT. Translating gives CASSKEEGGPGSNQPQHF. J is TRBJ1-5 and V is TRBV21-1; the tabulated D call, TRBD1, remains unverified against the DNA. TRBV21-1 is a documented pseudogene. This CDR3 has 18 amino acids.

The CDR3 DNA reads TGTGCCAGCAGCTTAGAAGGGGAGCTATCCTACGAGCAGTACTTC. It specifies CASSLEGELSYEQYF. J is TRBJ2-7 and V is TRBV7-8; D possibly matches TRBD1 or TRBD2 (5 bases each). The germline V gene has CDR1 SGHVS and CDR2 FQNEAQ. The CDR3 is 15 residues long. Trimming took 1 base from V and 1 from J, leaving 11 bases between them.

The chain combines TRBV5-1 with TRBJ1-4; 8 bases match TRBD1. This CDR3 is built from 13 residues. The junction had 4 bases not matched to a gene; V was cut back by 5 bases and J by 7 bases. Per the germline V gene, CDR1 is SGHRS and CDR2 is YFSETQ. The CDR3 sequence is CASSFGQGEKLFF. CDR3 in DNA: TGCGCCAGCAGTTTCGGACAGGGTGAAAAACTGTTTTTT.

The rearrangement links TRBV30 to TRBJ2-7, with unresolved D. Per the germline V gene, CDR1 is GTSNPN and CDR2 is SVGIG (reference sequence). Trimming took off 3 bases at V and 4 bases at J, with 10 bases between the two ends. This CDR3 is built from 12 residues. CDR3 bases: TGTGCCTGGAGGAGGCAGAAGTACGAGCAGTACTTC. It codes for CAWRRQKYEQYF.

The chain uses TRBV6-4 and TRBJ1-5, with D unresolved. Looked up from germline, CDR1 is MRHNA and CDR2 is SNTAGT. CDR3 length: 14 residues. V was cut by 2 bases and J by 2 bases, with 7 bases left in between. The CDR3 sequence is CASSDPNGNQPQHF. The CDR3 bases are TGTGCCAGCAGTGACCCGAATGGCAATCAGCCCCAGCATTTT.

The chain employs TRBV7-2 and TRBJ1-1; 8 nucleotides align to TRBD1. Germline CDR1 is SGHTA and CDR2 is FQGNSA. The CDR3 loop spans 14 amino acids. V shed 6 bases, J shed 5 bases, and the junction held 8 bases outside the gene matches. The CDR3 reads CASRATGGWTEAFF. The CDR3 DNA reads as TGTGCCAGCAGGGCTACAGGGGGTTGGACTGAAGCTTTCTTT.

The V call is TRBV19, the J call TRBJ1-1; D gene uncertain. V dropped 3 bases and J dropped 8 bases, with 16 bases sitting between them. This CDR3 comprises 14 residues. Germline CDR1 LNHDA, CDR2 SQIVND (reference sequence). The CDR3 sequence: CASSILHLNGEAFF. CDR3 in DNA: TGTGCCAGTAGTATCCTACACCTCAATGGGGAAGCTTTCTTT. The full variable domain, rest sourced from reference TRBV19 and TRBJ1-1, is DGGITQSPKYLFRKEGQNVTLSCEQNLNHDAMYWYRQDPGQGLRLIYYSQIVNDFQKGDIAEGYSVSREKKESFPLTVTSAQKNPTAFYLCASSILHLNGEAFFGQGTRLTVV.

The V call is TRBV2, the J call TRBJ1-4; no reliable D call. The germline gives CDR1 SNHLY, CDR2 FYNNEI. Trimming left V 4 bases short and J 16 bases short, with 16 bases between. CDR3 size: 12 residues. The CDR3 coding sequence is TGTGCCAGCAGTGGCGAAGGAATTAGTGCGTTTTTT. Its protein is CASSGEGISAFF.